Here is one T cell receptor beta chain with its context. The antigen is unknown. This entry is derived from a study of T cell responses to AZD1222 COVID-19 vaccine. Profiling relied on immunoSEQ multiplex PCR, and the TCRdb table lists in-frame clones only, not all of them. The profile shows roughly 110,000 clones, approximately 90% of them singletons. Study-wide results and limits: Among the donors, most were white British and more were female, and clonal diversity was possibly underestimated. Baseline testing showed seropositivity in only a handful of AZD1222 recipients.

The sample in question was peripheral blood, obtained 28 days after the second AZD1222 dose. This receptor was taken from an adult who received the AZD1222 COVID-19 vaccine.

DNA of the CDR3: TGTGCCTGGGGTCGGACAGACAATCAGCCCCAGCATTTT. Translated: CAWGRTDNQPQHF. This chain links TRBV30 with TRBJ1-5; D perhaps matches TRBD1 (6 bases). The V gene lost 5 bases and the J gene lost 3 bases, with 11 bases spanning the gap. Germline-derived CDR1 and CDR2 are GTSNPN and SVGIG (reference sequence). This CDR3 comprises 13 residues.